These T cell receptor beta chains were read from a single sample in a study of T cell repertoires in cytomegalovirus infection. Each CDR3 protein gets one entry after TCRdb re-called the reads with MiXCR. Of some 900,000 distinct CDR3 sequences in the sample, about 33% were seen once. Their antigens are not known. Sequencing was performed on cultured CD8+ T cells from PBMCs, taken from culture after CMV antigen stimulation. Receptor source: a human donor in good health (CMV status not recorded). Some clones in this sample may be carry-over from other donors' samples. The CDR3 runs from the conserved cysteine through the conserved F or W. The D gene is left open where the match is weak. Size values are once, few and many counts, or a class for expanded clones, and some rows have none.

NA,TRBJ2-1,TRBD1,15,TRBV7-2,TGTGCCAGCTGCTTAGGGACAGCACCTTACAATGAGCAGTTCTTC,CASCLGTAPYNEQFF
many,TRBJ1-6,NA,16,TRBV3-1,TGTGCCAGCAGCCAAGTAGAGGGTTCTTTGCGTTCACCCCTCCACTTT,CASSQVEGSLRSPLHF
few,TRBJ1-5,NA,15,TRBV7-8,TGTGCCAGCAGCTATGACGTGAATAGTGATCAGCCCCAGCATTTT,CASSYDVNSDQPQHF
few,TRBJ2-1,NA,13,TRBV27,TGTGCCAGCGCCATCAACTCCAGGAATGAGCAGTTCTTC,CASAINSRNEQFF
NA,TRBJ1-2,NA,13,TRBV7-6,TGTGCTAGCAGCTTCGAGGGAGGCTTAGGTTTCACCTTC,CASSFEGGLGFTF
many,TRBJ1-5,TRBD1,14,TRBV19,TGTGCCAGTAGTATAGGAAGGGGGCATCAGCCCCAGCATTTT,CASSIGRGHQPQHF
NA,TRBJ2-3,NA,14,TRBV6-5,TGTGCCAGCAGCCCCCCGCAGACCACAGATACGCAGTATTTT,CASSPPQTTDTQYF
few,TRBJ2-7,NA,14,TRBV27,TGTGCCAGCAGTTTTGAAAGGAGCTCCTACGAGCAGTACTTC,CASSFERSSYEQYF
NA,TRBJ2-2,NA,14,TRBV6-6,TGTGCCAGCAGTTACATGGGGGACACCGGGGAGCTGTTTTTT,CASSYMGDTGELFF
few,TRBJ1-2,TRBD1,13,TRBV11-1,TGTGCCAGCAGCAACGGGACAGCCTATGGCTACACCTTC,CASSNGTAYGYTF
NA,TRBJ2-2,TRBD2,17,TRBV12-3/TRBV12-4,TGTGCCAGCAACCTTCTGGAGGCGGGGGGGCTGGCCGGGGAGCTGTTTTTT,CASNLLEAGGLAGELFF
NA,TRBJ1-5,TRBD1,15,TRBV9,TGTGCCAGCAGCGTAGGTGACAGGGGGCATCAGCCCCAGCATTTT,CASSVGDRGHQPQHF
many,TRBJ1-1,NA,13,TRBV12-5,TGTGCTAGTGGTTTGGGTGGGACCGGTGAAGCTTTCTTT,CASGLGGTGEAFF
NA,TRBJ1-2,NA,14,TRBV29-1,TGCAGCGTTGAAGTTCGAAGGGCTAACTATGGCTACACCTTC,CSVEVRRANYGYTF
NA,TRBJ2-7,NA,14,TRBV28,TGTGCCAGCAGTTTAGTGGGTGAGGTGTTGGAGCAGTACTTC,CASSLVGEVLEQYF
NA,TRBJ2-1,TRBD1,14,TRBV6-5,TGTGCCAGCAGTCACGGGACAGGGATGAATGAGCAGTTCTTC,CASSHGTGMNEQFF
NA,TRBJ2-7,NA,15,TRBV27,TGTGCCAGCAGTCTATCGTCCGGGTACTCCTACGAGCAGTACTTC,CASSLSSGYSYEQYF
NA,TRBJ2-7,NA,13,TRBV6-6,TGTGCCAGCTCCCAGGGGAGACCCTACGAGCAGTACTTC,CASSQGRPYEQYF
NA,TRBJ2-5,TRBD2,16,TRBV4-1,TGCGCCAGCAGCCAAGTAGCGGGGCATCCCCAAGAGACCCAGTACTTC,CASSQVAGHPQETQYF
NA,TRBJ2-3,NA,13,TRBV7-9,TGTGCCAGCAGCTCCCCGCTAGGGTCGGCTCAGTATTTT,CASSSPLGSAQYF
NA,TRBJ1-1,NA,14,TRBV15,TGTGCCACCAGCGCCAGTCGAAAAAACACTGAAGCTTTCTTT,CATSASRKNTEAFF
many,TRBJ1-1,NA,17,TRBV12-3/TRBV12-4,TGTGCCAGCAGTTTAAGTCCGGGACACCGATTGAACACTGAAGCTTTCTTT,CASSLSPGHRLNTEAFF
NA,TRBJ2-1,NA,16,TRBV12-3/TRBV12-4,TGTGCCAGCATCCTGGGAGGCAGGGGTACCTACAATGAGCAGTTCTTC,CASILGGRGTYNEQFF
NA,TRBJ1-4,TRBD1,16,TRBV27,TGTGCCAGCAGTTACGGGACAGGGGAAAGGTTAGAAAAACTGTTTTTT,CASSYGTGERLEKLFF
NA,TRBJ2-2,TRBD1,18,TRBV3-1,TGTGCCAGCAGCCAACTTATCCCTAGGACAGGGAACACCGGGGAGCTGTTTTTT,CASSQLIPRTGNTGELFF
once,TRBJ1-6,NA,18,TRBV13,TGTGCCAGCAGCTTAGAAAGGGAGGGCAGGGGTAGCTATTCACCCCTCCACTTT,CASSLEREGRGSYSPLHF
many,TRBJ2-1,NA,17,TRBV4-3,TGCGCCAGCAGCCACGGGCTCGTGAAGGGGACCTACAATGAGCAGTTCTTC,CASSHGLVKGTYNEQFF
few,TRBJ2-5,TRBD1,15,TRBV24-1,TGTGCCACCAGTGCCGAGGACAGGGGGGAAGAGACCCAGTACTTC,CATSAEDRGEETQYF
NA,TRBJ2-3,TRBD2,16,TRBV6-6,TGTGCCAGCAGTTACCGAGAGCGGGGGGGCCTAGATACGCAGTATTTT,CASSYRERGGLDTQYF
few,TRBJ1-2,NA,10,TRBV2,TGTGCCAGTCCAGGGGATAGCTACACCTTC,CASPGDSYTF
NA,TRBJ2-3,TRBD1,15,TRBV19,TGTGCCAGTAGTATCGGGACAGGGCTTACAGATACGCAGTATTTT,CASSIGTGLTDTQYF
few,TRBJ2-1,NA,14,TRBV7-3,TGTGCCAGCAGTCCATTGGGGGGCCTCAATGAGCAGTTCTTC,CASSPLGGLNEQFF
NA,TRBJ2-3,NA,16,TRBV7-9,TGTGCCAGCAGCTTAAGGACTCTGAGTGGCACAGATACGCAGTATTTT,CASSLRTLSGTDTQYF
many,TRBJ2-7,NA,12,TRBV7-8,TGTGCCAGCAGCTTGAGGACCTACGAGCAGTACTTC,CASSLRTYEQYF